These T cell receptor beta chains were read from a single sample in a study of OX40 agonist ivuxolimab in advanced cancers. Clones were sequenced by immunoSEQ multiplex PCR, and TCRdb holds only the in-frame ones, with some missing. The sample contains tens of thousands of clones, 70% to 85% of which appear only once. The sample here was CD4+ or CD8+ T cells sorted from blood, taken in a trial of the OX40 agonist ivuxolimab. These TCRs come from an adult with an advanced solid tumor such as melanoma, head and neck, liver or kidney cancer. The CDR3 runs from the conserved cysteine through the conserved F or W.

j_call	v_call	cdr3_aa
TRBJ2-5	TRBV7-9	CASNLILETQYF
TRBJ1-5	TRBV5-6	CASSRGAGLAQPQHF
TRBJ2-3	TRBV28	CASTETGGAATDTQYF
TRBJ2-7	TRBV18	CASSPGGTLREQYF
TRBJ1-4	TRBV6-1	CASSEDETDNEKLFF
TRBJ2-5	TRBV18	CASSPPITMGPLQETQYF
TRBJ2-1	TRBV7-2	CASSFIGTYNEQFF
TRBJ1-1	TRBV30	CAWSETGGEAFF
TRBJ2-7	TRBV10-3	CAISDPGGLAESYEQYF
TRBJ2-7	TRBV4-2	CASSLPGTRPYEQYF
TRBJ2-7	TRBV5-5	CASSFVGYEQYF
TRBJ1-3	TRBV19	CASIARGPGNTIYF
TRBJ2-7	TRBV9	CASSVELSSYEQYF
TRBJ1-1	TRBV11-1	CASSFGTGGGEAFF
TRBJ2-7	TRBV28	CASSLSFGLETYEQYF
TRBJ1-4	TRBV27	CASSLSGQGTNEKLFF
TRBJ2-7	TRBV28	CASSLTILGEQYF
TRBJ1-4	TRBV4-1	CASSRGRGGEKLFF
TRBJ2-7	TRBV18	CASSPSPYAYEQYF
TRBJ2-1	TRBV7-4	CASSRDYNEQFF
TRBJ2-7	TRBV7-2	CASSLGKSRMSSYEQYF
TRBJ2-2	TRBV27	CASSSGGWDTGELFF
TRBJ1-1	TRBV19	CASRLGEPNTEAFF
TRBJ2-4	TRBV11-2	CASSLVKNIQYF
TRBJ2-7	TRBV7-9	CASSPASYYEQYF
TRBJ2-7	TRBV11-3	CASSYGGSYEQYF
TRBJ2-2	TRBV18	CASSPKAGELFF
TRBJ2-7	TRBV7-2	CASSLAGQVKLYEQYF
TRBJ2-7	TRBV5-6	CASAQGRYEQYF
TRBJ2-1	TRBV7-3	CASSLDSYNEQFF
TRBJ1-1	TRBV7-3	CASSSTRDTEAFF
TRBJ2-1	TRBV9	CASSVGGLNNEQFF
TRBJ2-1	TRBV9	CASSVQTGGLNEQFF
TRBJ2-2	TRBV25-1	CASSDPGTANTGELFF
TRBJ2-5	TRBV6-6	CASVVISGETQYF
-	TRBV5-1	CASSLAPTGARNEQYF
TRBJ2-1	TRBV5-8	CASSSTGTSGYNEQFF
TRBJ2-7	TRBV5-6	CASSSGTGAYEQYF